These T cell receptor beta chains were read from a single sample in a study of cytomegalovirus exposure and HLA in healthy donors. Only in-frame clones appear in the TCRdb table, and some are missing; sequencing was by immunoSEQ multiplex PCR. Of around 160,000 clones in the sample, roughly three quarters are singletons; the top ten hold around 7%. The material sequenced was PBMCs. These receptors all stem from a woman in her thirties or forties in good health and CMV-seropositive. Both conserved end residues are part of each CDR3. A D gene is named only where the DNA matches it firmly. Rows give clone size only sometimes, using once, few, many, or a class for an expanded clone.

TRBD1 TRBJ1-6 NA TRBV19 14 CASTGQGFNSPLHF TGTGCCAGTACGGGACAGGGGTTCAATTCACCCCTCCACTTT
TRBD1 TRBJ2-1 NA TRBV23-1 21 CASSQPSFRVFSGGWYNEQFF TGCGCCAGCAGTCAGCCGTCCTTTCGGGTGTTCTCAGGGGGTTGGTACAATGAGCAGTTCTTC
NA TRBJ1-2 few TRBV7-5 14 CVRSLEGGMDGYTF TGTGTCAGAAGCTTAGAAGGGGGTATGGATGGCTACACCTTC
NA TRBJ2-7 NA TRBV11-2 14 CASNSMGRGYEQYF TGTGCCAGCAACTCCATGGGGAGAGGTTACGAGCAGTACTTC
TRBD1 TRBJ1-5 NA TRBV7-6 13 CASSLDRDQPQHF TGTGCCAGCAGCCTGGACAGGGATCAGCCCCAGCATTTT
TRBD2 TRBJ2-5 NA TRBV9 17 CASSVGTSGGAFETQYF TGTGCCAGCAGCGTTGGGACTAGCGGGGGGGCTTTTGAGACCCAGTACTTC
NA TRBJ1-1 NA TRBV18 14 CASSSQGLNTEAFF TGTGCCAGCTCATCTCAGGGCTTGAACACTGAAGCTTTCTTT
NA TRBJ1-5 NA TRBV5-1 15 CASSVEGDSNQPQHF TGCGCCAGCAGCGTCGAGGGAGATAGCAATCAGCCCCAGCATTTT
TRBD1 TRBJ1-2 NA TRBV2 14 CASSSTGIIHGYTF TGTGCCAGCAGTTCGACAGGGATTATCCATGGCTACACCTTC
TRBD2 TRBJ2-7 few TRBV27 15 CASSFKAGGPYEQYF TGTGCCAGCAGTTTCAAAGCGGGGGGGCCCTACGAGCAGTACTTC
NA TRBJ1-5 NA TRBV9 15 CASSNCGGENQPQHF TGTGCCAGCTCGAATTGTGGCGGGGAAAATCAGCCCCAGCATTTT
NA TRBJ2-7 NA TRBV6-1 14 CASSEAPGTYEQYF TGTGCCAGCAGTGAAGCGCCAGGTACCTACGAGCAGTACTTC
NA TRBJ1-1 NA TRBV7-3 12 CASGRGGTEAFF TGTGCCAGCGGGCGGGGGGGCACTGAAGCTTTCTTT
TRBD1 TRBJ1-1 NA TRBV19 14 CASSRTGLNTEAFF TGTGCCAGTAGTAGGACAGGACTGAACACTGAAGCTTTCTTT
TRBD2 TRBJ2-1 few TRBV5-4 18 CASSPGLAGGQAGNEQFF TGTGCCAGCAGCCCGGGACTAGCGGGGGGGCAGGCGGGCAATGAGCAGTTCTTC
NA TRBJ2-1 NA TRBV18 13 CASSPRGNNEQFF TGTGCCAGCTCACCTCGCGGGAACAATGAGCAGTTCTTC
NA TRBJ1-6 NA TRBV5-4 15 CASSDRTMNNSPLHF TGTGCCAGCAGCGATAGGACAATGAATAATTCACCCCTCCACTTT
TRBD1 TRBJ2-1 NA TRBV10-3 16 CAISESWTGGYNEQFF TGTGCCATCAGTGAGTCATGGACAGGGGGGTATAATGAGCAGTTCTTC
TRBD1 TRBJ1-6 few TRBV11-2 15 CASSFEGTGVSPLHF TGTGCCAGCAGCTTCGAGGGGACAGGGGTGTCACCCCTCCACTTT
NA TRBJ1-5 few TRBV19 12 CASRAPNQPQHF TGTGCCAGTAGGGCTCCCAATCAGCCCCAGCATTTT
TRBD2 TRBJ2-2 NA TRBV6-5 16 CASSYLIGGGAGELFF TGTGCCAGCAGTTACCTGATCGGCGGGGGGGCCGGGGAGCTGTTTTTT
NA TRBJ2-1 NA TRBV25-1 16 CASSEWGSSSYNEQFF TGTGCCAGCAGTGAATGGGGCAGCAGCTCCTACAATGAGCAGTTCTTC
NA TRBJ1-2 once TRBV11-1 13 CASSPRVGYGYTF TGTGCCAGCAGCCCCAGGGTAGGCTATGGCTACACCTTC
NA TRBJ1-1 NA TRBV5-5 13 CASSFGPNTEAFF TGTGCCAGCAGCTTTGGCCCGAACACTGAAGCTTTCTTT
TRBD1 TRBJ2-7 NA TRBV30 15 CAWRNIGQGGAEQYF TGTGCCTGGAGAAATATAGGACAGGGGGGCGCCGAGCAGTACTTC
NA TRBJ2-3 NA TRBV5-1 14 CASSFGPSADTQYF TGCGCCAGCAGCTTTGGTCCTAGCGCAGATACGCAGTATTTT
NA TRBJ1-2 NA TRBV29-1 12 CSVEDLGGGYTF TGCAGCGTTGAAGATCTGGGGGGTGGCTACACCTTC
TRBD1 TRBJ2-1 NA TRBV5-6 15 CASSLGQGRYNEQFF TGTGCCAGCAGCTTGGGACAGGGGCGTTACAATGAGCAGTTCTTC
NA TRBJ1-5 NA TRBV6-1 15 CASSENLSLNQPQHF TGTGCCAGCAGTGAAAATCTATCCCTAAATCAGCCCCAGCATTTT
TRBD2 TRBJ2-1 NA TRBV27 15 CASSPGTSSYNEQFF TGTGCCAGCAGTCCCGGGACTAGTTCCTACAATGAGCAGTTCTTC
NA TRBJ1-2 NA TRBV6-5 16 CASSYSVSGFDYGYTF TGTGCCAGCAGTTACTCCGTGTCGGGGTTTGACTATGGCTACACCTTC
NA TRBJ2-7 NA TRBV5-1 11 CASSANYEQYF TGCGCCAGCAGCGCTAACTACGAGCAGTACTTC
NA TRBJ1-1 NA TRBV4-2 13 CASSQGLGSQAFF TGTGCCAGCAGCCAAGGGTTAGGGAGTCAAGCTTTCTTT
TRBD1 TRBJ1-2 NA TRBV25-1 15 CASSDVDRVGYGYTF TGTGCCAGCAGTGATGTAGACAGGGTAGGGTATGGCTACACCTTC